This T cell receptor beta chain was obtained from a study of control samples from healthy donors and cancer patients. CDR3 length: 13 residues. CDR1 is MNHEY, CDR2 SMNVEV, per germline (reference sequence). V was shortened by 1 base and J by 2 bases, with 5 bases between the two germline ends. Profiled with immunoSEQ multiplex PCR; TCRdb holds only in-frame clones, not every one. The sample carries some 130,000 clones, around 92% recorded once. V is TRBV27 and J is TRBJ2-5; D remains unclear. Sequencing was carried out using blood. This receptor was identified in a woman aged 50 to 60 in good health. As DNA, the CDR3 is TGTGCCAGCAGTTTATTCCCTCAAGAGACCCAGTACTTC. Protein product: CASSLFPQETQYF.